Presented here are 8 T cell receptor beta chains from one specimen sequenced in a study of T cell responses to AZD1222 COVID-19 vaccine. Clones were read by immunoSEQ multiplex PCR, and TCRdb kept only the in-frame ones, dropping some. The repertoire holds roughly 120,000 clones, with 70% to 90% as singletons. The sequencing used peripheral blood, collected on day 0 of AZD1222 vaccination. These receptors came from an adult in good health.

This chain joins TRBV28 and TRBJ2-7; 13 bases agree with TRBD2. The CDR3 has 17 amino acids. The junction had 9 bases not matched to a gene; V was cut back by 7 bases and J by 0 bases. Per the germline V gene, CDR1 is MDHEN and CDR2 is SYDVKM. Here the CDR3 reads CASTTPGLAGRSYEQYF. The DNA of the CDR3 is TGTGCCAGCACCACCCCGGGACTAGCGGGGCGCTCCTACGAGCAGTACTTC.

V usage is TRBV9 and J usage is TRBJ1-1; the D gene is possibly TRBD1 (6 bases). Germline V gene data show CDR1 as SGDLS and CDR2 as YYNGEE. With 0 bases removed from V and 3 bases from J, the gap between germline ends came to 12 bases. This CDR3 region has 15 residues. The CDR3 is CASSVDRALYTEAFF. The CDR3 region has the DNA TGTGCCAGCAGCGTAGACAGGGCTCTTTACACTGAAGCTTTCTTT.

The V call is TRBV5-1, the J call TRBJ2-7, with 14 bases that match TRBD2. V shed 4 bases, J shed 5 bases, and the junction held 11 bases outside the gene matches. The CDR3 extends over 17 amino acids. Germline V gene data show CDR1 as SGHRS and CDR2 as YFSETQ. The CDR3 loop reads CASSPSTSGRGANEQYF. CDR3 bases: TGCGCCAGCAGCCCCTCGACTAGCGGGAGGGGGGCCAACGAGCAGTACTTC.

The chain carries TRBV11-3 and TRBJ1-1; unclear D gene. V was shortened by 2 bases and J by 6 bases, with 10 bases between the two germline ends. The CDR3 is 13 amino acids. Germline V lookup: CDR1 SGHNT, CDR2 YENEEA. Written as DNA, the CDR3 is TGTGCCAGCAGCTTAATCAATGGGGCTGAAGCTTTCTTT. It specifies CASSLINGAEAFF.

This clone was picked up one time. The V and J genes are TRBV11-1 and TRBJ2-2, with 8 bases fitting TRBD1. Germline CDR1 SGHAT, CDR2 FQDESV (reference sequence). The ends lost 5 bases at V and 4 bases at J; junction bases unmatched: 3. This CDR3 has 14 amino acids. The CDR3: CASSPTGGTGELFF. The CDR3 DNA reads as TGTGCCAGCAGCCCAACAGGGGGCACCGGGGAGCTGTTTTTT.

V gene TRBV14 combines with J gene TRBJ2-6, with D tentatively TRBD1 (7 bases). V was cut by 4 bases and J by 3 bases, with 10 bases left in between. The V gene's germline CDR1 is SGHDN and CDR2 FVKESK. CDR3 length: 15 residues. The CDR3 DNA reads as TGTGCCAGCAGCCGACAGGGAGGTGGGGCCAACGTCCTGACTTTC. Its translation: CASSRQGGGANVLTF.

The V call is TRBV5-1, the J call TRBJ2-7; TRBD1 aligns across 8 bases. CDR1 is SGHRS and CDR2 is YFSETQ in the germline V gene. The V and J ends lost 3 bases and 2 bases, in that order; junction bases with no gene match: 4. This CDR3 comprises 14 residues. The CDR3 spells CASSWDRWPYEQYF. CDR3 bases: TGCGCCAGCAGCTGGGACAGGTGGCCCTACGAGCAGTACTTC.

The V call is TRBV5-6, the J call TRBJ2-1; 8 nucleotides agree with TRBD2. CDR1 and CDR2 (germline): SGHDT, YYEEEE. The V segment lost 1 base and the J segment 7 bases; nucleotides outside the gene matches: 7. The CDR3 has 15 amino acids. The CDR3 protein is CASSLKLAVRNEQFF. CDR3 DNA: TGTGCCAGCAGCTTGAAACTAGCGGTAAGGAATGAGCAGTTCTTC.